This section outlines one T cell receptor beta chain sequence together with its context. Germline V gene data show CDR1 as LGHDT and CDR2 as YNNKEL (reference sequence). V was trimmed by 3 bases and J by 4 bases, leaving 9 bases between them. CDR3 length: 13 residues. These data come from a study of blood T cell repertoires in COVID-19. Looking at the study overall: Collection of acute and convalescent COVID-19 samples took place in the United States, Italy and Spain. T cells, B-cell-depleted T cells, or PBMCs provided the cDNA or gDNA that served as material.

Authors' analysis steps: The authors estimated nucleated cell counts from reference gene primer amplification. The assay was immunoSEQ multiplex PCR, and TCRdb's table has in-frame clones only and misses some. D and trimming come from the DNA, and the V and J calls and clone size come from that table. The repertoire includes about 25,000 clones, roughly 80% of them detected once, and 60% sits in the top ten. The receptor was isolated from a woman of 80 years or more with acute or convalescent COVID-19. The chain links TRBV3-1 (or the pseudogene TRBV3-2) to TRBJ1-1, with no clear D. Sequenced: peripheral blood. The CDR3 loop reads CASSQVEGTEAFF. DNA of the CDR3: TGTGCCAGCAGCCAGGTAGAGGGCACTGAAGCTTTCTTT.